A selection of T cell receptor beta chains follows, all from one sample in a study of early T cells in non-severe SARS-CoV-2 infection. TCRdb independently ran MiXCR on the 5' RACE reads; one entry per CDR3 protein. The sample has 46,000 or so distinct CDR3 sequences, over 3% seen once; the top ten hold roughly 3%. The sequenced sample consisted of whole blood. Every receptor here comes from an adult who was a healthcare worker with PCR-confirmed SARS-CoV-2 infection or an uninfected control (not recorded which). CDR3s include the opening cysteine and the closing phenylalanine or tryptophan. The D gene is left open where the match is weak. Size values are once, few and many counts, or a class for expanded clones, and some rows have none.

clone_size: many
d_call: NA
cdr3_length: 15
j_call: TRBJ1-5
v_call: TRBV24-1
cdr3_aa: CATSDPGLPNQPQHF
cdr3_nt: TGTGCCACCAGTGACCCAGGGTTGCCTAATCAGCCCCAGCATTTT

clone_size: many
d_call: NA
cdr3_length: 12
j_call: TRBJ1-2
v_call: TRBV27
cdr3_aa: CASRLGGGGYTF
cdr3_nt: TGTGCCAGCAGGTTGGGAGGAGGAGGCTACACCTTC

clone_size: few
d_call: NA
cdr3_length: 15
j_call: TRBJ2-3
v_call: TRBV9
cdr3_aa: CASSVGPGNTDTQYF
cdr3_nt: TGCGCCAGCAGCGTAGGACCGGGGAACACAGATACGCAGTATTTT

clone_size: many
d_call: TRBD2
cdr3_length: 15
j_call: TRBJ2-1
v_call: TRBV4-1
cdr3_aa: CASSQEQREVDEQFF
cdr3_nt: TGCGCCAGCAGCCAAGAGCAGCGGGAGGTGGATGAGCAGTTCTTC

clone_size: many
d_call: TRBD2
cdr3_length: 16
j_call: TRBJ2-1
v_call: TRBV19
cdr3_aa: CASSTPLAGGNNEQFF
cdr3_nt: TGTGCCAGTAGTACCCCTCTAGCGGGGGGGAACAATGAGCAGTTCTTC

clone_size: many
d_call: TRBD2
cdr3_length: 13
j_call: TRBJ2-1
v_call: TRBV7-9
cdr3_aa: CASSLAGGPEQFF
cdr3_nt: TGTGCCAGCAGCCTAGCGGGAGGCCCTGAGCAGTTCTTC

clone_size: many
d_call: NA
cdr3_length: 12
j_call: TRBJ2-7
v_call: TRBV10-2
cdr3_aa: CASRQGSYEQYF
cdr3_nt: TGCGCCAGCAGGCAGGGTTCCTACGAGCAGTACTTC

clone_size: many
d_call: NA
cdr3_length: 11
j_call: TRBJ2-1
v_call: TRBV12-3/TRBV12-4
cdr3_aa: CASSPRNEQFF
cdr3_nt: TGTGCCAGCAGTCCGCGGAATGAGCAGTTCTTC

clone_size: NA
d_call: TRBD1
cdr3_length: 14
j_call: TRBJ2-4
v_call: TRBV28
cdr3_aa: CASSPDRTKNIQYF
cdr3_nt: TGTGCCAGCAGCCCGGACAGGACCAAAAACATTCAGTACTTC

clone_size: many
d_call: TRBD1
cdr3_length: 18
j_call: TRBJ2-6
v_call: TRBV6-5
cdr3_aa: CASSYLGQGAEGANVLTF
cdr3_nt: TGTGCCAGCAGTTATTTGGGACAGGGGGCGGAAGGGGCCAACGTCCTGACTTTC

clone_size: many
d_call: NA
cdr3_length: 12
j_call: TRBJ1-5
v_call: TRBV6-1
cdr3_aa: CASEGVHQPQHF
cdr3_nt: TGTGCCAGCGAGGGGGTTCATCAGCCCCAGCATTTT

clone_size: many
d_call: TRBD1
cdr3_length: 15
j_call: TRBJ1-2
v_call: TRBV12-3/TRBV12-4
cdr3_aa: CASSLRTGPGDGYTF
cdr3_nt: TGTGCCAGCAGTTTACGGACAGGGCCAGGGGATGGCTACACCTTC

clone_size: many
d_call: NA
cdr3_length: 13
j_call: TRBJ2-2
v_call: TRBV7-3
cdr3_aa: CASSLIDAGELFF
cdr3_nt: TGTGCCAGCAGCTTAATAGATGCCGGGGAGCTGTTTTTT

clone_size: NA
d_call: NA
cdr3_length: 16
j_call: TRBJ2-1
v_call: TRBV4-1
cdr3_aa: CASSLRDSGSYNEQFF
cdr3_nt: TGCGCCAGCAGCCTCCGGGACTCCGGCTCCTACAATGAGCAGTTCTTC

clone_size: many
d_call: TRBD1
cdr3_length: 15
j_call: TRBJ2-7
v_call: TRBV11-2
cdr3_aa: CASSSSWDRGYEQYF
cdr3_nt: TGTGCCAGCAGCTCCAGTTGGGACAGGGGTTACGAGCAGTACTTC

clone_size: NA
d_call: NA
cdr3_length: 14
j_call: TRBJ1-6
v_call: TRBV29-1
cdr3_aa: CSVERGTYNSPLHF
cdr3_nt: TGCAGCGTTGAACGGGGAACCTATAATTCACCCCTCCACTTT

clone_size: few
d_call: NA
cdr3_length: 14
j_call: TRBJ2-3
v_call: TRBV6-6
cdr3_aa: CASSYRGSTDTQYF
cdr3_nt: TGTGCCAGCAGTTACCGGGGTAGCACAGATACGCAGTATTTT

clone_size: NA
d_call: NA
cdr3_length: 13
j_call: TRBJ2-1
v_call: TRBV6-5
cdr3_aa: CASSYSSRNEQFF
cdr3_nt: TGTGCCAGCAGTTACTCCAGCAGGAATGAGCAGTTCTTC

clone_size: many
d_call: TRBD1
cdr3_length: 11
j_call: TRBJ2-1
v_call: TRBV3-1
cdr3_aa: CASSQTGEQFF
cdr3_nt: TGTGCCAGCAGCCAGACAGGGGAGCAGTTCTTC

clone_size: many
d_call: NA
cdr3_length: 13
j_call: TRBJ2-3
v_call: TRBV18
cdr3_aa: CASSPTGTDTQYF
cdr3_nt: TGTGCCAGCTCACCGACGGGGACAGATACGCAGTATTTT

clone_size: many
d_call: NA
cdr3_length: 13
j_call: TRBJ1-6
v_call: TRBV12-3/TRBV12-4
cdr3_aa: CASSIGQNSPLHF
cdr3_nt: TGTGCCAGCAGTATAGGACAGAATTCACCCCTCCACTTT

clone_size: NA
d_call: NA
cdr3_length: 14
j_call: TRBJ2-2
v_call: TRBV4-1
cdr3_aa: CASSQFFDTGELFF
cdr3_nt: TGCGCCAGCAGCCAATTCTTCGATACCGGGGAGCTGTTTTTT

clone_size: many
d_call: NA
cdr3_length: 17
j_call: TRBJ2-6
v_call: TRBV20-1
cdr3_aa: CSARGRQRGSGANVLTF
cdr3_nt: TGCAGTGCTAGAGGGAGACAGCGTGGCTCTGGGGCCAACGTCCTGACTTTC